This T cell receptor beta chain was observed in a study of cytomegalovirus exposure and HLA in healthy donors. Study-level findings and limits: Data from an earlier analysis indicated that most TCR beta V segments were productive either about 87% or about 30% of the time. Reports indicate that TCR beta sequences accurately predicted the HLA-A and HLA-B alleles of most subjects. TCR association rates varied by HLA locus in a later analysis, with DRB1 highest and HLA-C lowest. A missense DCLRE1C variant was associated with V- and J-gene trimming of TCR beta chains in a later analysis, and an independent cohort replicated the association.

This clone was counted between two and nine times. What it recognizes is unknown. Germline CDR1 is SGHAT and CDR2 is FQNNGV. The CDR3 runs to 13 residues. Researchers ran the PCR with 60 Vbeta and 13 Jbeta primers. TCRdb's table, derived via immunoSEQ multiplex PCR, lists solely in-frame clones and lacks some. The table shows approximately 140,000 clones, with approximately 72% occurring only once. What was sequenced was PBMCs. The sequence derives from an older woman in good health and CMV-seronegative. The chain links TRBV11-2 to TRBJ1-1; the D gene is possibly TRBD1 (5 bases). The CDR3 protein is CARNGSRATEAFF. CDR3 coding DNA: TGTGCTCGAAACGGGAGCAGGGCCACTGAAGCTTTCTTT.